One and the same sample provided the 16 T cell receptor beta chains below, sequenced in a study of T cells in Graves' hyperthyroidism and ophthalmopathy. Template material for amplifying TCR beta CDR3 regions consisted of RNA transcripts. A first-round RT-PCR of the TCR CDR3 used the HTBI primer set. TCRdb analysed the multiplex PCR reads with MiXCR anew, one entry per CDR3 protein. The sample yields hundreds of thousands of distinct CDR3 sequences, approximately 14% seen once. The sample was blood. These receptors were collected from a woman aged 18 to 35 with Graves' hyperthyroidism.

This clonotype was counted ten times or more. The rearrangement uses TRBV29-1 and TRBJ2-7; the D gene could be TRBD1 or TRBD2 (5 bases each). V was trimmed by 4 bases and J by 2 bases, leaving 15 bases between them. The CDR3 loop spans 14 amino acids. The germline V gene has CDR1 SQVTM and CDR2 ANQGSEA. As DNA, the CDR3 is TGCAGCGTTGGGTGGGACCATCTCACCTACGAGCAGTACTTC. This encodes CSVGWDHLTYEQYF.

This clonotype was counted at least ten times. The rearrangement uses TRBV18 and TRBJ2-3, with D maybe TRBD1 (6 bases). Germline V CDR1 and CDR2: KGHSH, LQKENI. Trimming removed 2 bases from V and 0 bases from J, with 15 bases in between. The CDR3 is 17 residues long. DNA of the CDR3: TGTGCCAGCTCACCAACTAACCACCAGGGGAGCACAGATACGCAGTATTTT. Residues: CASSPTNHQGSTDTQYF.

This CDR3 is CASTLSQTRGWSNQPQHF. CDR3 sequence (DNA): TGTGCCAGCACTCTTAGCCAAACTAGGGGCTGGAGCAATCAGCCCCAGCATTTT. The chain links TRBV6-1 to TRBJ1-5; tentatively, D is TRBD1 (5 bases). Germline lookup yields CDR1 MNHNS and CDR2 SASEGT. V gave up 7 bases and J gave up 1 base, with 23 bases separating them. The CDR3 consists of 18 residues.

With respect to this clonotype: One base away lies a much larger clone, so this may be a sequencing read error. V is TRBV18 and J is TRBJ2-6; D is possibly TRBD1 (6 bases). Trimming pared 2 bases from V and 2 bases from J, leaving 19 bases between. This CDR3 region has 19 residues. Per germline, CDR1 KGHSH and CDR2 LQKENI. The CDR3 spells CASSPELQGTAPGANVLTF. CDR3 sequence (DNA): TGTGCCAGCTCACCAGAGTTGCAGGGGACGGCCCCTGGGGCCAACGTCCTGACTTTC.

The chain uses TRBV29-1 and TRBJ1-4; D not resolved. V shed 3 bases and J shed 12 bases, with 29 bases lying between them. The CDR3 consists of 17 residues. Per the germline V gene, CDR1 is SQVTM and CDR2 is ANQGSEA. The DNA for the CDR3 is TGCAGCGTTGAGGAACTTCCTGGTGGGCTGGGGTTTTCAGAACTGTTTTTT. Translation: CSVEELPGGLGFSELFF.

This clonotype occurred many times. The V call is TRBV5-1, the J call TRBJ2-2; possibly TRBD1 for D (6 bases). Germline V gene lookup returns CDR1 SGHRS and CDR2 YFSETQ. The CDR3 sequence is 14 residues long. The V and J ends lost 4 bases and 7 bases respectively, with 14 bases between them. The CDR3 DNA reads TGCGCCAGCAGCAGGGACAAGGCGGACGGGGAGCTGTTTTTT. As protein: CASSRDKADGELFF.

The J gene is TRBJ2-7, the V gene TRBV30; D may be TRBD1 (6 bases). This CDR3 comprises 14 residues. V dropped 3 bases and J dropped 9 bases, with 21 bases sitting between them. The germline gives CDR1 GTSNPN, CDR2 SVGIG (reference sequence). The CDR3 sequence: CAWRGTSSGFGQYF. The CDR3 bases are TGTGCCTGGAGAGGGACATCTTCAGGTTTTGGGCAGTACTTC.

This clonotype has just a few counts. This chain uses TRBV18 with TRBJ1-2; D remains ambiguous. Looked up from germline, CDR1 is KGHSH and CDR2 is LQKENI. The length of the CDR3 is 20 residues. V shed 3 bases and J shed 7 bases, with 33 bases lying between them. In DNA, the CDR3 is TGTGCCAGCTCACCGACCCGCCCGCAACATCGAAGCGTTTCTTACGGTGGCTACACCTTC. Its translation is CASSPTRPQHRSVSYGGYTF. The variable domain in full, with the rest retrieved from reference TRBV18 and TRBJ1-2, is NAGVMQNPRHLVRRRGQEARLRCSPMKGHSHVYWYRQLPEEGLKFMVYLQKENIIDESGMPKERFSAEFPKEGPSILRIQQVVRGDSAAYFCASSPTRPQHRSVSYGGYTFGSGTRLTVV.

In its sample, this clonotype was seen many times. The rearrangement uses TRBV6-1 and TRBJ2-7; 9 positions match TRBD1. CDR1 and CDR2 from the germline V gene are MNHNS and SASEGT. V trimming: 7 bases; J trimming: 7 bases; junction bases outside the gene matches: 14. This CDR3 contains 15 residues. CDR3 sequence reads: CASTTGTGRFREQYF. The DNA of the CDR3 is TGTGCCAGCACGACCGGGACAGGGCGTTTTCGGGAGCAGTACTTC.

This clonotype was seen ten or more times. CDR3 sequence: CASSQQLAGGVGETQYF. The CDR3 DNA follows: TGTGCCAGCAGCCAACAACTAGCGGGAGGTGTGGGAGAGACCCAGTACTTC. The rearrangement joins TRBV6-1 to TRBJ2-5; 12 bases map to TRBD2. V lost 6 bases and J lost 4; bases outside the gene matches: 12. The length of the CDR3 is 17 residues. The germline CDR1 and CDR2 sequences are MNHNS and SASEGT.

This clonotype was observed many times. The chain recombines TRBV20-1 with TRBJ2-3; 9 bases map to TRBD1. Looked up from germline, CDR1 is DFQATT and CDR2 is SNEGSKA (reference sequence). The ends lost 5 bases at V and 5 bases at J; junction bases unmatched: 5. The CDR3 covers 13 residues. The CDR3 DNA sequence: TGCAGTGCTTTGGGACAGGGAGGAGATACGCAGTATTTT. Its protein is CSALGQGGDTQYF.

This chain uses TRBV2 with TRBJ1-1; a possible D gene is TRBD1 (5 bases). V shed 3 bases and J shed 7 bases, with 12 bases lying between them. Germline CDR1 SNHLY, CDR2 FYNNEI. CDR3 length: 13 residues. The CDR3 region has the DNA TGTGCCAGCAGTGATGGGGGGTTCGGTGAAGCTTTCTTT. Translation: CASSDGGFGEAFF.

With regard to this clonotype: Being one base from a much bigger clone, this may be a read error. This rearrangement joins TRBV11-3 to TRBJ2-1, with D possibly TRBD2 on 6 matching bases. The CDR3 extends over 13 amino acids. The V gene's germline CDR1 is SGHNT and CDR2 YENEEA. For the CDR3, the DNA is TGTGCCGGCAGCTTTCCGGGACTCAATGAGCAGTTCTTC. This gives the protein CAGSFPGLNEQFF.

This clonotype was detected ten times or more. The genes are TRBV6-1 and TRBJ1-4, with a possible D match to TRBD1 (5 bases). The V gene's germline CDR1 is MNHNS and CDR2 SASEGT. Trimming removed 1 base from V and 7 bases from J, with 13 bases in between. The CDR3 is made up of 15 amino acids. The CDR3 loop is CASSEGGGMSEKLFF. The CDR3 DNA reads as TGTGCCAGCAGTGAAGGCGGGGGGATGAGTGAAAAACTGTTTTTT.

This clonotype was recorded at least ten times. The gene calls are TRBV10-3 and TRBJ2-3; 10 bases line up with TRBD1. Germline V CDR1 and CDR2: ENHRY, SYGVKD. The CDR3 contains 18 residues. V lost 6 bases and J lost 0; bases outside the gene matches: 12. CDR3 DNA: TGTGCCATCAGAACGGGACAGGGGACCTCTAGGAGCACAGATACGCAGTATTTT. This translates into CAIRTGQGTSRSTDTQYF.

The rearrangement uses TRBV3-1 and TRBJ2-1; 15 bases are a match to TRBD2. J lost 9 bases, V lost 1 base, and 4 bases had no gene match. CDR3 length: 16 amino acids. Germline assignment: CDR1 LGHDT and CDR2 YNNKEL (reference sequence). CDR3 nucleotide sequence: TGTGCCAGCAGCCAAGTGGGACTAGCGGGGGGCGGTGAGCAGTTCTTC. Its translation is CASSQVGLAGGGEQFF.